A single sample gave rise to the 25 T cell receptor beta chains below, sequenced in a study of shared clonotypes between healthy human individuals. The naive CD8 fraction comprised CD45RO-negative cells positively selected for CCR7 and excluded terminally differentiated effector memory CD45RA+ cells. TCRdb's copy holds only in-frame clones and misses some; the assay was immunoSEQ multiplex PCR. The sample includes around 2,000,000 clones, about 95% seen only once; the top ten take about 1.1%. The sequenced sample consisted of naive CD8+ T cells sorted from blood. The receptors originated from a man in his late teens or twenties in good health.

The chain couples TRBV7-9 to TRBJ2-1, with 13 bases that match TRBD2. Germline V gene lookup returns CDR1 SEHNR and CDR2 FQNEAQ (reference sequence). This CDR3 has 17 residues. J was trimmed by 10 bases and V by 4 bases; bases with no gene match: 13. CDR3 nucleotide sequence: TGTGCCAGCAGCTCAAAGCCCGGACTAGCGGGGGACACAGAGCAGTTCTTC. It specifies CASSSKPGLAGDTEQFF.

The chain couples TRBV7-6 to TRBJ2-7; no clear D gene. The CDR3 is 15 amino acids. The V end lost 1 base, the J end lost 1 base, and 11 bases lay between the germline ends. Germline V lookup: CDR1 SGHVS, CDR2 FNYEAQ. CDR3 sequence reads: CASSLDPMRSYEQYF. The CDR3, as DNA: TGTGCCAGCAGCTTAGACCCTATGAGGTCCTACGAGCAGTACTTC.

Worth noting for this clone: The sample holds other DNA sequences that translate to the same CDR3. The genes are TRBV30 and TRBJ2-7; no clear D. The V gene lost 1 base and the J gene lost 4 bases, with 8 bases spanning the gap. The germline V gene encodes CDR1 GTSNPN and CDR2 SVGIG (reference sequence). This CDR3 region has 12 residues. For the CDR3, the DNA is TGTGCCTGGAGTGGACCCTCGTACGAGCAGTACTTC. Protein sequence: CAWSGPSYEQYF.

As DNA, the CDR3 is TGTGCCAGCAGTCCGTCTTCGGGGGTTCACTCCTACGAGCAGTACTTC. Its protein product is CASSPSSGVHSYEQYF. V is TRBV27 and J is TRBJ2-7, with D maybe TRBD2 (6 bases). Per the germline V gene, CDR1 is MNHEY and CDR2 is SMNVEV (reference sequence). The CDR3 covers 16 residues. V was pared by 5 bases and J by 0 bases, with 17 bases between.

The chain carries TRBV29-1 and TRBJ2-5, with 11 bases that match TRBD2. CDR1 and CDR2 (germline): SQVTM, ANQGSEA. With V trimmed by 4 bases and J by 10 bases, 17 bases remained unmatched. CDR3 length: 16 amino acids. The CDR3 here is CSVAATSGMGSGDQYF. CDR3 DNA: TGCAGCGTTGCTGCGACTAGCGGGATGGGCTCGGGGGACCAGTACTTC.

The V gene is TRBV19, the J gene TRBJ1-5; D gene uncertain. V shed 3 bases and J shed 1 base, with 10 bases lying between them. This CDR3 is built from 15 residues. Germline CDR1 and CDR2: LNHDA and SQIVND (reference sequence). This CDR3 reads CASSMGDLSNQPQHF. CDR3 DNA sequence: TGTGCCAGTAGTATGGGTGATTTAAGCAATCAGCCCCAGCATTTT. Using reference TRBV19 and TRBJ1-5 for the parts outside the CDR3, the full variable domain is DGGITQSPKYLFRKEGQNVTLSCEQNLNHDAMYWYRQDPGQGLRLIYYSQIVNDFQKGDIAEGYSVSREKKESFPLTVTSAQKNPTAFYLCASSMGDLSNQPQHFGDGTRLSIL.

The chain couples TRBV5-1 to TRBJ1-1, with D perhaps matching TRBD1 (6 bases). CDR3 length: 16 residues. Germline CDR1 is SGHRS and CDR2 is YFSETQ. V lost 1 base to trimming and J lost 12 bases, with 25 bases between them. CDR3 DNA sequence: TGCGCCAGCAGCTTGTATTCCGCCGGCGAGGGGGAGATATCTTTCTTT. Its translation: CASSLYSAGEGEISFF.

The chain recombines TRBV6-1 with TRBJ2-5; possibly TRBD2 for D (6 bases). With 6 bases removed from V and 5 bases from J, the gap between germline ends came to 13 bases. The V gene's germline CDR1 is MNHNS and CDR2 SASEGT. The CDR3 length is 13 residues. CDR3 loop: CASSEGLGETQYF. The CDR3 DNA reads TGTGCCAGCAGCGAGGGACTGGGGGAGACCCAGTACTTC.

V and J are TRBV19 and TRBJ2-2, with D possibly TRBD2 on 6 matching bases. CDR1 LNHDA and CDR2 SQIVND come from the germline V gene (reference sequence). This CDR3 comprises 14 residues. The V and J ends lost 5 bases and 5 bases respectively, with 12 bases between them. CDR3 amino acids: CASSQSGGTGELFF. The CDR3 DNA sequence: TGTGCCAGTAGTCAATCAGGAGGGACCGGGGAGCTGTTTTTT. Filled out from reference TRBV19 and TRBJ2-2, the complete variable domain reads DGGITQSPKYLFRKEGQNVTLSCEQNLNHDAMYWYRQDPGQGLRLIYYSQIVNDFQKGDIAEGYSVSREKKESFPLTVTSAQKNPTAFYLCASSQSGGTGELFFGEGSRLTVL.

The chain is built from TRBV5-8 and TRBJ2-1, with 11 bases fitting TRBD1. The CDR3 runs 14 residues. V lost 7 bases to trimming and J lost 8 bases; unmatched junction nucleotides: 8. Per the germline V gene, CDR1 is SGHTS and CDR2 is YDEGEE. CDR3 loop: CASGGQGVLDEQFF. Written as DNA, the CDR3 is TGTGCCAGCGGGGGACAGGGGGTTTTGGATGAGCAGTTCTTC.

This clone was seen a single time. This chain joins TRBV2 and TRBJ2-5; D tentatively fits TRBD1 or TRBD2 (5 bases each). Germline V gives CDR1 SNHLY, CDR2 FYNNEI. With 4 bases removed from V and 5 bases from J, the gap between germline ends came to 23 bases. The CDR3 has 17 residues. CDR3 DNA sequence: TGTGCCAGCAGTGGAAGTAGGGCGGTGCTTTGGGGGGAGACCCAGTACTTC. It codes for CASSGSRAVLWGETQYF.

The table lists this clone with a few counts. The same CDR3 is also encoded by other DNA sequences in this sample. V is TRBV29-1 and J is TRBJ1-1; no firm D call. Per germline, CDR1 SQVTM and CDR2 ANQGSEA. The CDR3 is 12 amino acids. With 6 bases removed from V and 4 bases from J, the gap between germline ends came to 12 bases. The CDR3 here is CSVVSPSTEAFF. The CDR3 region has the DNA TGCAGCGTCGTATCCCCGTCCACTGAAGCTTTCTTT. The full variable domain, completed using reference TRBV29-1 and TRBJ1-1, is SAVISQKPSRDICQRGTSLTIQCQVDSQVTMMFWYRQQPGQSLTLIATANQGSEATYESGFVIDKFPISRPNLTFSTLTVSNMSPEDSSIYLCSVVSPSTEAFFGQGTRLTVV.

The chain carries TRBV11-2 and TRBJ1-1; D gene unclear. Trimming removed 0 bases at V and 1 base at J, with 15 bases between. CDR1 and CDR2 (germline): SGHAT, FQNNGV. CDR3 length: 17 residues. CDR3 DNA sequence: TGTGCCAGCAGCTTAGAGGCCTACACCGCAGGGAACACTGAAGCTTTCTTT. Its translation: CASSLEAYTAGNTEAFF. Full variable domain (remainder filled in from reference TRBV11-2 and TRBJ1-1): EAGVAQSPRYKIIEKRQSVAFWCNPISGHATLYWYQQILGQGPKLLIQFQNNGVVDDSQLPKDRFSAERLKGVDSTLKIQPAKLEDSAVYLCASSLEAYTAGNTEAFFGQGTRLTVV.

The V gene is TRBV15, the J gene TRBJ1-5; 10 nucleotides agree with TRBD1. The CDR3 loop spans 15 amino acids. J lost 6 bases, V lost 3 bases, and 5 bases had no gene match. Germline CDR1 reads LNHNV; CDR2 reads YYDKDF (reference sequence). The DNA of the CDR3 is TGTGCCACCAGCAGCACCCGGGACAGGGGTCAGCCCCAGCATTTT. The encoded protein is CATSSTRDRGQPQHF.

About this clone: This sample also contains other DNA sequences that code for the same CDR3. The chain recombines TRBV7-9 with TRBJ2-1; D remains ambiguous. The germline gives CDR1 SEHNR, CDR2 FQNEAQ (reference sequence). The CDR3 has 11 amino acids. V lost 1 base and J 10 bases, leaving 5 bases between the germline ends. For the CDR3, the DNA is TGTGCCAGCAGCTTAGATCGGGAGCAGTTCTTC. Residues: CASSLDREQFF. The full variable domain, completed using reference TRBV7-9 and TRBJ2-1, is DTGVSQNPRHKITKRGQNVTFRCDPISEHNRLYWYRQTLGQGPEFLTYFQNEAQLEKSRLLSDRFSAERPKGSFSTLEIQRTEQGDSAMYLCASSLDREQFFGPGTRLTVL.

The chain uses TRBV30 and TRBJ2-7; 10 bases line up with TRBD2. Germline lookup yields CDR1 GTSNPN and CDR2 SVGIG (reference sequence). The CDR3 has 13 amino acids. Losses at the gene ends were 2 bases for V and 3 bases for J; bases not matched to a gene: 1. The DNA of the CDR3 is TGTGCCTGGAGTAAGCGGGAGGGCTACGAGCAGTACTTC. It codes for CAWSKREGYEQYF.

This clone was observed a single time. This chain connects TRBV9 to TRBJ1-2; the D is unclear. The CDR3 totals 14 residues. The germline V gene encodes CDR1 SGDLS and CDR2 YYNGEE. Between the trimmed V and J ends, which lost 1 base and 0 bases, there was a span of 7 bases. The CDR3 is CASSVSSSNYGYTF. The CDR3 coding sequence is TGTGCCAGCAGCGTATCTAGTTCTAACTATGGCTACACCTTC.

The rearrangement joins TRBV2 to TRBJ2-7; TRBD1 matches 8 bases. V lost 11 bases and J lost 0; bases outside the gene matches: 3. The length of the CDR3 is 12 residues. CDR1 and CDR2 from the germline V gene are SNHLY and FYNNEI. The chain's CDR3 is CAGTGSSYEQYF. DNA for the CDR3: TGTGCCGGGACAGGAAGCTCCTACGAGCAGTACTTC.

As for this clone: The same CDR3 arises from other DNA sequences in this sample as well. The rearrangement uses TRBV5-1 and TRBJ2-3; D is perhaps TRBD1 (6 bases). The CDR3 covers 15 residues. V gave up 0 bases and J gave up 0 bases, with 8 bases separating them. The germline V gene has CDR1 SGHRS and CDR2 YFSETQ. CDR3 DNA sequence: TGCGCCAGCAGCTTGGTGGGGGCAAGCACAGATACGCAGTATTTT. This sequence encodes CASSLVGASTDTQYF.

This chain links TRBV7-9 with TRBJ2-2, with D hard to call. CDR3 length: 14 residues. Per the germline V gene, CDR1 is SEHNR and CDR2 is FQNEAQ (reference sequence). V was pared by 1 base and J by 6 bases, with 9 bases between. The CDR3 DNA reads TGTGCCAGCAGCTTAGAAGTTTTCCCCGGGGAGCTGTTTTTT. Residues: CASSLEVFPGELFF.

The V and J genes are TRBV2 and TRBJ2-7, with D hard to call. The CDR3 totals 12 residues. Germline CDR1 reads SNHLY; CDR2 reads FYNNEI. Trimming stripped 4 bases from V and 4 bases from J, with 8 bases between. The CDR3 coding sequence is TGTGCCAGCAGTGTGCTCTTTTACGAGCAGTACTTC. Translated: CASSVLFYEQYF.

In DNA form, the CDR3 reads TGTGCCATCAGTGAGCAGGAGGATATCTCTGGGGCCAACGTCCTGACTTTC. Its translation is CAISEQEDISGANVLTF. The rearrangement uses TRBV10-3 and TRBJ2-6; possibly TRBD2 for D (5 bases). Trimming stripped 2 bases from V and 0 bases from J, with 11 bases between. There are 17 residues in the CDR3. Germline CDR1 ENHRY, CDR2 SYGVKD.

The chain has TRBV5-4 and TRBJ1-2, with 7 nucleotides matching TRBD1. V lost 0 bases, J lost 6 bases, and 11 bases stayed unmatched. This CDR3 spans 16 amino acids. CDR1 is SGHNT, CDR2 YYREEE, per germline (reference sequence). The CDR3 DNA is TGTGCCAGCAGCTTGGACAGGGGCCAGACGGTAGATGGCTACACCTTC. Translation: CASSLDRGQTVDGYTF.

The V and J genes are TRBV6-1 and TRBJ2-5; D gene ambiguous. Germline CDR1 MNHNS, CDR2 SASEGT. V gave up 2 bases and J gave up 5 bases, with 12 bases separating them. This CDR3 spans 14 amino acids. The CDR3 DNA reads TGTGCCAGCAGTGAATCGGGTTTAACTGAGACCCAGTACTTC. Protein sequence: CASSESGLTETQYF.

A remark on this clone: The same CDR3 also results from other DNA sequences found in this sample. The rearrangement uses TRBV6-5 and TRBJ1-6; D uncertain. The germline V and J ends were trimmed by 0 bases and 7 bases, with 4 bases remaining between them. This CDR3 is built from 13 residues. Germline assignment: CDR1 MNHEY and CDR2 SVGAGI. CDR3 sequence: CASSYSLNSPLHF. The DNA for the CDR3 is TGTGCCAGCAGTTACTCGCTGAATTCACCCCTCCACTTT.